This is a list of T cell receptor beta chains from one sample in a study of blood T cell repertoires in COVID-19. Using immunoSEQ multiplex PCR, the repertoire was profiled, and TCRdb retains in-frame clones only, with some absent. The table includes about 63,000 clones, around 76% detected once. The sequenced sample was peripheral blood. The receptor source for this set is a woman of 80 years or more with acute or convalescent COVID-19. The CDR3 runs from the conserved cysteine through the conserved F or W. The D gene is left open where the match is weak. Some rows mark clone size as missing; the rest say once, few, many or name a class of expanded clone.

clone_size j_call v_call d_call cdr3_nt cdr3_aa
NA TRBJ2-1 TRBV5-1 NA TGCGCCAGCAGCTTGGATCAGGGTGGACAGTTCTTC CASSLDQGGQFF
NA TRBJ1-3 TRBV18 NA TGTGCCACCTCAACGGGCTCTGGAAACACCATATATTTT CATSTGSGNTIYF
NA TRBJ2-3 TRBV7-8 NA TGTGCCAGCAGCTTTCAGAGGGTAGATACGCAGTATTTT CASSFQRVDTQYF
NA TRBJ2-2 TRBV7-2 TRBD1 TGTGCCAGCAGCTTATTAGGACAGGCATCCACCGGGGAGCTGTTTTTT CASSLLGQASTGELFF
NA TRBJ2-1 TRBV7-3 NA TGTGCCAGCAGCTTATCGCTGGGCGAGAATGAGCAGTTCTTC CASSLSLGENEQFF
NA TRBJ1-4 TRBV6-6 TRBD1 TGTGCCAGCAGCCTCGACAGGGACGAAAAACTGTTTTTT CASSLDRDEKLFF
NA TRBJ1-6 TRBV7-2 NA TGTGCCAGCAGCTTACAGGGAAATTCACCCCTCCACTTT CASSLQGNSPLHF
NA TRBJ2-2 TRBV6-6 NA TGTGCCAGCTATCGTGGGGGGTCGAACACCGGGGAGCTGTTTTTT CASYRGGSNTGELFF
NA TRBJ1-5 TRBV12-3/TRBV12-4 NA TGTGCCAGCACTCTGGCGGGGAATCAGCCCCAGCATTTT CASTLAGNQPQHF
NA TRBJ1-5 TRBV7-8 NA TGTGCCAGCAGCTTACAACAGGGAAGCAATCAGCCCCAGCATTTT CASSLQQGSNQPQHF
NA TRBJ2-7 TRBV7-2 NA TGTGCCAGCAGCAGGGGTGGGGCAGGCTACGAGCAGTACTTC CASSRGGAGYEQYF
once TRBJ2-1 TRBV5-1 TRBD2 TGCGCCAGCAGCTTGGAGGGCGGGAGCTACAATGAGCAGTTCTTC CASSLEGGSYNEQFF
few TRBJ1-1 TRBV2 TRBD1 TGTGCCAGCAGTGCGAGACAGGGCAACACTGAAGCTTTCTTT CASSARQGNTEAFF
NA TRBJ1-1 TRBV28 NA TGTGCCAGCAGTCTCCTCGGGAGACGGGGTGAAGCTTTCTTT CASSLLGRRGEAFF
NA TRBJ2-3 TRBV4-2 TRBD2 TGTGCCAGCAGCCAAATAGCGGGAGGGTCGGCAGATACGCAGTATTTT CASSQIAGGSADTQYF
few TRBJ2-1 TRBV20-1 NA TGCAGTGCTAGTATCCAGGGTTACAATGAGCAGTTCTTC CSASIQGYNEQFF
NA TRBJ2-5 TRBV24-1 NA TGTGCCACCAGTGAAAGCACAGGGACCTCGTACCAAGAGACCCAGTACTTC CATSESTGTSYQETQYF
NA TRBJ2-7 TRBV10-1 TRBD2 TGCGCCAGTAACTTACAGCGGGAGAGTTCCTACGAGCAGTACTTC CASNLQRESSYEQYF
NA TRBJ2-1 TRBV7-3 TRBD2 TGTGCCAGCAGTTGGACTAGCGGGATAGGGGGCAATGAGCAGTTCTTC CASSWTSGIGGNEQFF
NA TRBJ1-2 TRBV10-3 NA TGTGCCATCAGTGTCCCAGGGGCGGACTATGGCTACACCTTC CAISVPGADYGYTF
few TRBJ2-1 TRBV29-1 NA TGCAGCGTTGAACTAGCGCAGAGCTCCTACAATGAGCAGTTCTTC CSVELAQSSYNEQFF
NA TRBJ1-5 TRBV5-6 NA TGTGCCAGCAGCCCAGCCCAGGGTGGGGTTGATCAGCCCCAGCATTTT CASSPAQGGVDQPQHF
NA TRBJ1-6 TRBV2 TRBD1 TGTGCCAGCAGCAGGGGGATAGGTTCACCCCTCCACTTT CASSRGIGSPLHF
NA TRBJ2-5 TRBV11-2 NA TGTGCCAGCAGCTCCCCTCGGGCTAGCGATCGACAAGAGACCCAGTACTTC CASSSPRASDRQETQYF
NA TRBJ2-3 TRBV6-6 NA TGTGCCAGCAGTGACGGGACATCGGCGGGAGATACGCAGTATTTT CASSDGTSAGDTQYF
NA TRBJ2-1 TRBV7-9 TRBD2 TGTGCCAGCAGCTTAGCCCCCCTTAGCGGGAGGGGACACAATGAGCAGTTCTTC CASSLAPLSGRGHNEQFF
NA TRBJ2-7 TRBV6-5 NA TGTGCCAGCAGACCGACTTACTCCTACGAGCAGTACTTC CASRPTYSYEQYF
NA TRBJ1-1 TRBV4-3 NA TGCGCCAGCAGCCAAGACGTAAACACTGAAGCTTTCTTT CASSQDVNTEAFF
NA TRBJ1-1 TRBV7-3 NA TGTGCCAGCAGCTTAACTCCCAGCACTGAAGCTTTCTTT CASSLTPSTEAFF
NA TRBJ1-1 TRBV5-1 NA TGCGCCAGCAGCTTTACGGGAGCCACTGAAGCTTTCTTT CASSFTGATEAFF
NA TRBJ2-7 TRBV4-1 TRBD2 TGCGCCAGCAGCCCGGGGGGGGTGAACGAGCAGTACTTC CASSPGGVNEQYF
NA TRBJ1-3 TRBV7-2 NA TGTGCCAGCAGCTCCCGCCCACCCGGTCTTACTGGAAACACCATATATTTT CASSSRPPGLTGNTIYF
few TRBJ2-7 TRBV20-1 NA TGCAGTGCTACCGCCCGGGACGAGCAGTACTTC CSATARDEQYF
few TRBJ2-3 TRBV28 TRBD2 TGTGCCACGACGGGCGGCGGGGGAAGCACAGATACGCAGTATTTT CATTGGGGSTDTQYF
NA TRBJ2-7 TRBV19 TRBD2 TGTGCCAGTAGTACAGGACTAGCGGCAAGGGACGAGCAGTACTTC CASSTGLAARDEQYF
once TRBJ2-7 TRBV13 NA TGTGCCAGCAGCTCTCGCTACGAGCAGTACTTC CASSSRYEQYF
once TRBJ1-2 TRBV28 NA TGTGCCAGCAGCCCGACAACCTATGGCTACACCTTC CASSPTTYGYTF
few TRBJ1-2 TRBV28 NA TGTGCCAGCAGTACCCTCCGTGCCAGGGATTATGGCTACACCTTC CASSTLRARDYGYTF
NA TRBJ1-5 TRBV4-2 TRBD1 TGTGCCAGCAGCCAAAAGGTCGGGACAGGTGGGGATGTGGATCAGCCCCAGCATTTT CASSQKVGTGGDVDQPQHF
NA TRBJ2-1 TRBV7-2 TRBD2 TGTGCCAGCAGCTTAGAGGGCGGGAGTGCCTACAATGAGCAGTTCTTC CASSLEGGSAYNEQFF
NA TRBJ1-1 TRBV19 NA TGTGCCAGTAGTCCCGGGGGATCCTTGGGCACTGAAGCTTTCTTT CASSPGGSLGTEAFF
NA TRBJ1-3 TRBV4-3 NA TGCGCCAGCAGCCAAGGAGCAGGGGAAAACACCATATATTTT CASSQGAGENTIYF
once TRBJ1-2 TRBV5-4 NA TGTGCCAGCAGCCCCGGGAGGAGCTATGGCTACACCTTC CASSPGRSYGYTF
NA TRBJ2-3 TRBV9 TRBD1 TGTGCCAGCAGCGTAGAATCGGGACAGGGATCCGATACGCAGTATTTT CASSVESGQGSDTQYF
once TRBJ2-3 TRBV25-1 NA TGTGCCAGCAGTGATAGCAAAAGTAGGGGAGATACGCAGTATTTT CASSDSKSRGDTQYF
NA TRBJ2-5 TRBV27 TRBD2 TGTGCCAGCAGCGGCCTAGCGGGATTGGTCGAGACCCAGTACTTC CASSGLAGLVETQYF
few TRBJ2-1 TRBV7-2 NA TGTGCCAGCAGCCCGCGGGCAGGGGAAGGGTACAATGAGCAGTTCTTC CASSPRAGEGYNEQFF
once TRBJ2-2 TRBV7-9 TRBD2 TGTGCCAGCAGCCCCGGGACTAGCCCTACCGGGGAGCTGTTTTTT CASSPGTSPTGELFF